This T cell receptor (beta chain) comes out of a study of Graves' ophthalmopathy and Graves' hyperthyroidism. Study-wide results and limits: The blood repertoire also included most expanded thyroid clonotypes above 0.001 frequency.

A follow-up of 18 months without ophthalmopathy meant that hyperthyroidism was stable. In regard to this clonotype: The antigen is not known.

The authors amplified TCR beta CDR3 regions, and they did so from RNA transcripts for repertoire sequencing. Scientists carried out first-round RT-PCR using HTBI primers and then a second-round multiplex PCR. Each CDR3 protein gets one entry after TCRdb re-called the multiplex PCR reads with MiXCR. The table lists under 800,000 distinct CDR3 sequences, approximately 21% of them singletons. The CDR3 runs 15 residues. CDR1 and CDR2 from the germline V gene are MGHRA and YSYEKL. V shed 4 bases, J shed 5 bases, and the junction held 7 bases outside the gene matches. The receptor was isolated from a woman under 30 with stable Graves' hyperthyroidism. Some clones in this sample may be carry-over from other donors' samples. The sample taken for sequencing was peripheral blood. This chain uses TRBV4-1 with TRBJ1-2; 10 bases agree with TRBD1. The CDR3 DNA sequence: TGCGCCAGCAGCCCACGACAGGGGGCCTCATATGGCTACACCTTC. Its protein product is CASSPRQGASYGYTF.